The rows below give T cell receptor beta chains drawn from one sample of a study of T cell repertoires in cytomegalovirus infection. TCRdb ran MiXCR on the reads and lists one entry per CDR3 protein. The sample contains approximately 750,000 distinct CDR3 sequences, 35% of which appear only once. The specimen sequenced was PBMCs. Source of these receptors: a human donor in good health (CMV status not recorded). Some clones in this sample may be carry-over from other donors' samples. Both conserved end residues are part of each CDR3. The D gene is left open where the match is weak. Rows give clone size only sometimes, using once, few, many, or a class for an expanded clone.

clone size	J gene	D gene	V gene	CDR3 protein	CDR3 DNA
few	TRBJ2-5	TRBD2	TRBV20-1	CSADLAERGETQYF	TGCAGTGCAGATCTAGCGGAGAGAGGAGAGACCCAGTACTTC
.	TRBJ2-1	TRBD2	TRBV2	CASRASGSSYNEQFF	TGTGCCAGCAGGGCGAGCGGGAGCTCCTACAATGAGCAGTTCTTC
.	TRBJ1-6	.	TRBV19	CASTNVGGNNSPLHF	TGTGCCAGTACCAATGTAGGGGGAAATAATTCACCCCTCCACTTT
few	TRBJ1-6	.	TRBV2	CASSENRHHLHF	TGTGCCAGCAGTGAAAATCGGCACCACCTCCACTTT
.	TRBJ1-6	TRBD1	TRBV12-3/TRBV12-4	CASSLERRGLSPLHF	TGTGCCAGCAGTTTAGAGCGCAGGGGGCTTTCACCCCTCCACTTT
.	TRBJ2-3	TRBD1	TRBV28	CASSPLGQGGSLDTQYF	TGTGCCAGCAGTCCCCTGGGACAGGGCGGGTCCTTAGATACGCAGTATTTT
.	TRBJ2-1	.	TRBV27	CASSSAGSYNEQFF	TGTGCCAGCAGTTCTGCGGGATCCTACAATGAGCAGTTCTTC
.	TRBJ1-5	.	TRBV6-5	CASSNGDFGGNQPQHF	TGTGCCAGCAGCAATGGGGACTTCGGGGGTAATCAGCCCCAGCATTTT
.	TRBJ1-3	TRBD1	TRBV19	CASSINPGTAGNTIYF	TGTGCCAGTAGTATAAACCCCGGGACAGCTGGAAACACCATATATTTT
many	TRBJ1-4	TRBD1	TRBV7-2	CASSSGQGATNEKLFF	TGTGCCAGCAGCTCGGGACAGGGTGCAACTAATGAAAAACTGTTTTTT
.	TRBJ2-3	TRBD2	TRBV24-1	CATQPSGRTDTQYF	TGTGCCACACAACCTAGCGGGAGAACAGATACGCAGTATTTT
.	TRBJ1-3	.	TRBV7-9	CASSPLTGLFTGNTIYF	TGTGCCAGCAGCCCCCTTACAGGGCTTTTTACTGGAAACACCATATATTTT
.	TRBJ1-4	.	TRBV2	CASSENKGKLFF	TGTGCCAGCAGTGAAAATAAAGGAAAACTGTTTTTT
.	TRBJ1-1	TRBD1	TRBV20-1	CSATDRVLSHTEAFF	TGCAGTGCTACGGACAGGGTCCTGAGTCACACTGAAGCTTTCTTT
few	TRBJ2-7	.	TRBV7-8	CASSLAVKGKRQYF	TGTGCCAGCAGCTTAGCAGTCAAGGGAAAAAGGCAGTACTTC
.	TRBJ1-1	.	TRBV6-5	CASSYSIWTEDAYF	TGTGCCAGCAGTTACTCGATTTGGACAGAGGACGCTTACTTT